This T cell receptor beta chain was captured by sequencing in a study of a mutant IDH1 vaccine in newly diagnosed glioma. Study summary: The week-35 safety follow-up was V12, and the week-47 study end was V13.

This clone turned up a few times. Antigen unknown. General study results and limits: Immune responses arising from the vaccine appeared in 80% to 95% of patients.

V was clipped by 5 bases and J by 4 bases, with 9 bases between them. This CDR3 region has 13 residues. Germline CDR1 and CDR2: SGHAT and FQNNGV. Time point noted: week 35, safety follow-up. The vaccine gave 300 ug of a 20-mer mutant IDH1 peptide subcutaneously per dose. Eight vaccine injections were given to patients in weeks 1, 3, 5, 7, 11, 15, 19 and 23. In every donor, the tumor was a new WHO grade 3 or 4 IDH1-mutant, ATRX-lost astrocytoma. Profiled with immunoSEQ multiplex PCR; TCRdb holds only in-frame clones, not every one. The sample shows 50,000 to 75,000 clones, 65% to 75% of them seen only once.

The chain carries TRBV11-2 and TRBJ1-5; D call uncertain. This TCR was sampled from a man between 45 and 60 years old with glioma. Sequencing was performed on PBMCs, taken from a glioma patient whose treatment included an IDH1 peptide vaccine. The CDR3 DNA reads TGTGCCAGCAGCAGGGATTTAAATCAGCCCCAGCATTTT. Translated: CASSRDLNQPQHF.